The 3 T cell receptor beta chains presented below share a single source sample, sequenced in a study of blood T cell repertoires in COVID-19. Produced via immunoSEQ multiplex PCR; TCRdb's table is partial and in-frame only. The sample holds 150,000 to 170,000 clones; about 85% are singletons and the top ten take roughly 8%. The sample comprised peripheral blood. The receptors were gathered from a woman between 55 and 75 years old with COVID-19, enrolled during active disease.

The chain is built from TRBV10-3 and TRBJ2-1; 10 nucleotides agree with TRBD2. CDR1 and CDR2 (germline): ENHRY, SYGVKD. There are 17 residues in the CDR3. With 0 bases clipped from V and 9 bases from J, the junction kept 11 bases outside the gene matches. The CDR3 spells CAISESSQREGRGEQFF. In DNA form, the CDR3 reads TGTGCCATCAGTGAGTCGAGCCAGCGGGAGGGCCGCGGTGAGCAGTTCTTC.

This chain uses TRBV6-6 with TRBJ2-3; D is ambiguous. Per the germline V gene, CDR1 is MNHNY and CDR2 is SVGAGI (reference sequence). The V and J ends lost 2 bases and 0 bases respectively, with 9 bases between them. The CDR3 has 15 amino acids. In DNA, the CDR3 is TGTGCCAGCAGTTACCTAGAGTCTAGCACAGATACGCAGTATTTT. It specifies CASSYLESSTDTQYF.

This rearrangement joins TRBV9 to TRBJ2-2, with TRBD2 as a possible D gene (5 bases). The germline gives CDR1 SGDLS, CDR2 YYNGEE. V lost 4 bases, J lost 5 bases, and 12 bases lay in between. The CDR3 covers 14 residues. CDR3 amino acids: CASSLGRTTGELFF. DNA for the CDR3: TGTGCCAGCAGCTTGGGCCGGACTACCGGGGAGCTGTTTTTT.